This T cell receptor beta chain was identified during a study of response to subunit inactivated influenza vaccine. Study results and caveats: Each seasonal flu vaccination may recruit only limited new T cells, authors suggested.

Between the trimmed V and J ends, which lost 6 bases and 1 base, there was a span of 13 bases. The CDR3 is made up of 14 amino acids. The V gene's germline CDR1 is ENHRY and CDR2 SYGVKD. As for this clonotype: Its antigen is undetermined.

One entry per CDR3 protein, called by TCRdb with MiXCR from the RT-PCR reads. The repertoire has about 570,000 distinct CDR3 sequences, approximately 12% of them found once; the top ten carry more than 8.5%. This chain uses TRBV10-3 with TRBJ2-7; either TRBD1 or TRBD2 may supply D (5 bases each). The specimen comprised PBMCs from blood, sampled on the day of vaccination. The receptor was isolated from a man aged 50-59 years who received an inactivated influenza vaccine. The CDR3 loop reads CAIRRGEGSYEQYF. CDR3 DNA sequence: TGTGCCATCAGACGAGGGGAAGGGTCCTACGAGCAGTACTTC.